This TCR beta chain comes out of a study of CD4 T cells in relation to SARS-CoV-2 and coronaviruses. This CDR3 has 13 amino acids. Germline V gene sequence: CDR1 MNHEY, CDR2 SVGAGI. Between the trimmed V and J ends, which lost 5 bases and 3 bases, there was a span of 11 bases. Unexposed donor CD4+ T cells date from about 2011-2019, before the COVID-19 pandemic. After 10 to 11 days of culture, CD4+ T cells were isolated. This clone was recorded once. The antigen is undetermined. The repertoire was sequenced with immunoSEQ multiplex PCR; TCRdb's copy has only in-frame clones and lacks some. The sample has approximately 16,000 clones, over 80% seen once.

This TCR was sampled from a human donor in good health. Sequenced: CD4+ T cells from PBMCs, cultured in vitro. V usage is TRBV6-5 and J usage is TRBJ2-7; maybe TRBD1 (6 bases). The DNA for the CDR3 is TGTGCCAGCAGTAACCCACAGGGCTACGAGCAGTACTTC. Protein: CASSNPQGYEQYF.